What follows are 26 T cell receptor beta chains derived from one specimen sequenced in a study of a mutant IDH1 vaccine in newly diagnosed glioma. Time point reported: week 5, during vaccination. Topical imiquimod was applied with each vaccine dose, which held 300 ug of mutant IDH1 20-mer peptide. Clones were sequenced by immunoSEQ multiplex PCR, and TCRdb holds only the in-frame ones, with some missing. The sample contains tens of thousands of clones, about 80% of which appear only once. Their target antigens are unknown. This sample comprised PBMCs, obtained from a glioma patient whose treatment included an IDH1 peptide vaccine. The receptor source for this set is a woman younger than 35 with glioma. Some clones in this sample may be carry-over from other donors' samples.

This chain uses TRBV30 with TRBJ2-5; D remains ambiguous. TRBJ2-7 explains the end of the DNA better; the J call may be wrong. The CDR3 has 12 amino acids. Per the germline V gene, CDR1 is GTSNPN and CDR2 is SVGIG (reference sequence). The chain's CDR3 is CAWRSGGYEQYF. CDR3 in DNA: TGTGCCTGGAGGTCTGGCGGCTACGAGCAGTACTTC.

The J gene is TRBJ2-3, the V gene TRBV6-6; D remains unclear. The CDR3 consists of 13 residues. Germline V gives CDR1 MNHNY, CDR2 SVGAGI (reference sequence). The V end was cut by 4 bases, the J end by 4 bases, with 9 bases between. This CDR3 is CASSFRVADTQYF. In nucleotides, the CDR3 is TGTGCCAGCAGTTTCCGGGTGGCAGATACGCAGTATTTT.

The chain couples TRBV6-1 to TRBJ2-3; no reliable D call. Germline values: CDR1 MNHNS, CDR2 SASEGT. The CDR3 is 12 amino acids. V gave up 2 bases and J gave up 6 bases, with 6 bases separating them. Written as DNA, the CDR3 is TGTGCCAGCAGTGAATTACGCGATACGCAGTATTTT. Amino acid sequence: CASSELRDTQYF.

About this clone itself: Its ends do not fully match the called genes, so a read error is possible. This rearrangement joins TRBV14 to TRBJ1-4; weak D call: TRBD1 (6 bases). This CDR3 comprises 14 residues. Germline lookup yields CDR1 SGHDN and CDR2 FVKESK. CDR3 region: CTSSLQGLGEKLFF. In DNA form, the CDR3 reads TGTACCAGCAGCCTCCAGGGGTTAGGTGAAAAACTGTTTTTT.

The chain is built from TRBV2 and TRBJ1-1; possibly TRBD1 for D (6 bases). V was clipped by 6 bases and J by 0 bases, with 8 bases between them. CDR3 size: 13 residues. Germline CDR1 reads SNHLY; CDR2 reads FYNNEI. CDR3 sequence (DNA): TGTGCCAGCAGCCAGGGGATGAACACTGAAGCTTTCTTT. Its translation: CASSQGMNTEAFF.

This sequence joins TRBV27 and TRBJ2-7; 8 nucleotides match TRBD2. V gave up 6 bases and J gave up 3 bases; unmatched junction bases: 10. The germline gives CDR1 MNHEY, CDR2 SMNVEV (reference sequence). The CDR3 is made up of 15 amino acids. Here the CDR3 reads CASSSPGLGFYEQYF. CDR3 DNA: TGTGCCAGCAGCTCACCGGGACTAGGTTTCTACGAGCAGTACTTC.

The rearrangement links TRBV2 to TRBJ2-3, with 12 nucleotides matching TRBD2. After removal of 6 bases from V and 5 bases from J, the junction contained 6 bases not matched to a gene. CDR1 is SNHLY and CDR2 is FYNNEI in the germline V gene. This CDR3 contains 15 residues. Here the CDR3 DNA reads TGTGCCAGCAGCTCTCTAGCGGGAGGGATAGATACGCAGTATTTT. Encoded protein: CASSSLAGGIDTQYF.

The chain joins TRBV5-6 to TRBJ2-3, with D unclear. Trimming stripped 1 base from V and 4 bases from J, with 16 bases between. CDR1 is SGHDT and CDR2 is YYEEEE in the germline V gene. The CDR3 has 16 amino acids. CDR3 sequence reads: CASSLFDRIGSDTQYF. The CDR3 coding sequence is TGTGCCAGCAGCTTGTTCGACCGTATAGGATCAGATACGCAGTATTTT.

The chain links TRBV7-2 to TRBJ2-7, with 7 nucleotides matching TRBD2. CDR3 size: 14 residues. Unmatched junction bases numbered 5, after V lost 5 bases and J lost 1 base. Germline CDR1 reads SGHTA; CDR2 reads FQGNSA. The CDR3 is CASSTLAISYEQYF. In DNA form, the CDR3 reads TGTGCCAGCAGCACACTAGCGATATCCTACGAGCAGTACTTC.

This chain uses TRBV19 with TRBJ1-1; TRBD1 is a possible D gene (5 bases). The CDR3 spans 16 residues. Germline lookup yields CDR1 LNHDA and CDR2 SQIVND (reference sequence). Trimming removed 0 bases from V and 7 bases from J, with 18 bases in between. CDR3 in DNA: TGTGCCAGTAGTATAGATGAGGCGGGATTAGGGGTTGAAGCTTTCTTT. As protein: CASSIDEAGLGVEAFF.

The chain has TRBV7-3 and TRBJ2-7; D is possibly TRBD1 (5 bases). Trimming removed 0 bases from V and 7 bases from J, with 16 bases in between. In germline, CDR1 is SGHTA, CDR2 FQGTGA. The length of the CDR3 is 15 residues. The CDR3 DNA reads as TGTGCCAGCAGCTTAACGTTGGCAGGGTGGCAAGAGCAGTACTTC. Its protein product is CASSLTLAGWQEQYF.

The chain combines TRBV7-9 with TRBJ1-4; 9 positions agree with TRBD1. V trimming: 4 bases; J trimming: 11 bases; junction bases outside the gene matches: 8. From germline, CDR1 is SEHNR and CDR2 FQNEAQ (reference sequence). This CDR3 is built from 14 residues. CDR3 protein: CASSSSGTGHKLFF. DNA of the CDR3: TGTGCCAGCAGCTCTTCCGGGACAGGGCACAAACTGTTTTTT. Together with reference TRBV7-9 and TRBJ1-4, the CDR3 gives the full variable domain: DTGVSQNPRHKITKRGQNVTFRCDPISEHNRLYWYRQTLGQGPEFLTYFQNEAQLEKSRLLSDRFSAERPKGSFSTLEIQRTEQGDSAMYLCASSSSGTGHKLFFGSGTQLSVL.

The chain links TRBV4-2 to TRBJ2-5; D not certain. V was pared by 1 base and J by 5 bases, with 11 bases between. Germline CDR1 is LGHNA and CDR2 is YNFKEQ. This CDR3 is 14 amino acids long. This CDR3 is CASSQGGLGETQYF. CDR3 nucleotides: TGTGCCAGCAGCCAAGGAGGTTTAGGGGAGACCCAGTACTTC.

The CDR3 DNA reads as TGTGCCAGCAGCTCGCTCGGACAGAACTACGAGCAGTACTTC. It codes for CASSSLGQNYEQYF. V and J are TRBV5-6 and TRBJ2-7; possibly TRBD1 for D (6 bases). The CDR3 is made up of 14 amino acids. The germline V and J ends were trimmed by 3 bases and 3 bases, with 13 bases remaining between them. The germline gives CDR1 SGHDT, CDR2 YYEEEE.

The chain combines TRBV11-3 with TRBJ2-7; D gene unclear. The V and J ends lost 5 bases and 4 bases respectively, with 9 bases between them. The CDR3 extends over 12 amino acids. Germline CDR1 reads SGHNT; CDR2 reads YENEEA. The CDR3 is CASSPSGYEQYF. DNA of the CDR3: TGTGCCAGCAGCCCATCGGGTTACGAGCAGTACTTC.

There are a few counts of this clone. This chain uses TRBV6-5 with TRBJ1-1; 8 nucleotides match TRBD1. CDR1 is MNHEY, CDR2 SVGAGI, per germline. The ends lost 8 bases at V and 3 bases at J; junction bases unmatched: 2. This CDR3 has 12 residues. The CDR3 is CASRQGHTEAFF. CDR3 nucleotides: TGTGCCAGCCGACAGGGGCACACTGAAGCTTTCTTT.

V and J are TRBV10-1 and TRBJ2-7, with D possibly called TRBD1 or TRBD2 (5 bases each). The germline V gene has CDR1 WNHNN and CDR2 SYGVQD (reference sequence). V was pared by 3 bases and J by 7 bases, with 19 bases between. The CDR3 spans 15 residues. The CDR3 protein is CASSETTVPGVEQYF. The CDR3 bases are TGCGCCAGCAGTGAAACGACAGTTCCCGGGGTGGAGCAGTACTTC.

This sequence joins TRBV29-1 and TRBJ2-7; 8 bases agree with TRBD2. CDR3 length equals 14 residues. Germline CDR1 SQVTM, CDR2 ANQGSEA. V shed 6 bases and J 0 bases; nucleotides not matched to a gene: 7. CDR3 in DNA: TGCAGCGTCCTGTGGCTAGCGGGCTCCTACGAGCAGTACTTC. The encoded protein is CSVLWLAGSYEQYF.

The chain couples TRBV19 to TRBJ1-2; D might be TRBD1 (5 bases). Trimming took 7 bases from V and 4 from J, leaving 16 bases between them. This CDR3 region has 14 residues. The germline CDR1 and CDR2 sequences are LNHDA and SQIVND (reference sequence). CDR3 DNA: TGTGCCAGTACCTACAGGAGCGGCTCCTATGGCTACACCTTC. Protein sequence: CASTYRSGSYGYTF.

This rearrangement joins TRBV23-1 to TRBJ2-7, with 8 nucleotides matching TRBD1. TRBV23-1 is noted as an ORF with a role that remains uncertain. The CDR3 is 13 amino acids. J lost 5 bases, V lost 3 bases, and 3 bases had no gene match. The CDR3 coding sequence is TGCGCCAGCAGTCATCCAGGGGGCCACGAGCAGTACTTC. This gives the protein CASSHPGGHEQYF.

This clone was recorded only once. The chain recombines TRBV7-9 with TRBJ2-4, with TRBD1 matching over 8 bases. The CDR3 runs 18 residues. CDR1 SEHNR and CDR2 FQNEAQ come from the germline V gene (reference sequence). The trim removed 4 bases at V and 1 base at J, leaving 12 bases unmatched. CDR3 nucleotide sequence: TGTGCCAGCAGCTCCCGACAGGGGCAAGGGTGGGCCAAAAACATTCAGTACTTC. This translates into CASSSRQGQGWAKNIQYF.

A remark on this clone: Mismatch with germline at one junction end may stem from a read error. The CDR3 DNA reads as TGTGCTAGCAGCTTAGCCCAAGCCGCAGCAGATGAGCAGTTCTTC. Translated, it gives CASSLAQAAADEQFF. This chain links TRBV7-7 with TRBJ2-1, with no clear D. CDR3 length equals 15 residues. Germline lookup yields CDR1 SSHAT and CDR2 FNYEAQ (reference sequence). Full variable domain (missing parts from reference TRBV7-7 and TRBJ2-1): GAGVSQSPRYKVTKRGQDVTLRCDPISSHATLYWYQQALGQGPEFLTYFNYEAQPDKSGLPSDRFSAERPEGSISTLTIQRTEQRDSAMYRCASSLAQAAADEQFFGPGTRLTVL.

The CDR3 spells CASSLRYQETQYF. CDR3 DNA sequence: TGTGCCAGCAGCCTCAGGTACCAAGAGACCCAGTACTTC. The chain joins TRBV13 to TRBJ2-5, with no clear D. Germline lookup yields CDR1 PRHDT and CDR2 FYEKMQ (reference sequence). The CDR3 runs to 13 residues. V lost 5 bases to trimming and J lost 0 bases, with 7 bases between them.

CDR3 in DNA: TGCGCCAGCAGTGACAGATGGTGGGACCCACCGGAGGCCGGGGAGCTGTTTTTT. It codes for CASSDRWWDPPEAGELFF. The rearrangement uses TRBV10-2 and TRBJ2-2, with D perhaps assigned TRBD1 or TRBD2 (5 bases each). CDR3 length: 18 residues. Trimming pared 3 bases from V and 6 bases from J, leaving 23 bases between. Germline V gene data show CDR1 as WSHSY and CDR2 as SAAADI.

Concerning this clone: One junction end does not reproduce the germline sequence, and a read error may be involved. The V call is TRBV19, the J call TRBJ2-2; D possibly uses TRBD1 or TRBD2 (5 bases each). This CDR3 has 16 residues. The germline V gene encodes CDR1 LNHDA and CDR2 SQIVND (reference sequence). CDR3: CASSNWGIRNTGELFF. The CDR3 DNA sequence: TGTGCCAGTAGTAATTGGGGGATTAGAAACACCGGGGAGTTGTTTTTT. Drawing the rest from reference TRBV19 and TRBJ2-2, the complete variable domain is DGGITQSPKYLFRKEGQNVTLSCEQNLNHDAMYWYRQDPGQGLRLIYYSQIVNDFQKGDIAEGYSVSREKKESFPLTVTSAQKNPTAFYLCASSNWGIRNTGELFFGEGSRLTVL.

The gene calls are TRBV20-1 and TRBJ1-2; D gene uncertain. The length of the CDR3 is 11 residues. The germline V gene has CDR1 DFQATT and CDR2 SNEGSKA (reference sequence). Trimming cost V 4 bases and J 4 bases, with 7 bases left between them. The chain's CDR3 is CSAKRTYGYTF. The DNA for the CDR3 is TGCAGTGCTAAAAGAACCTATGGCTACACCTTC.